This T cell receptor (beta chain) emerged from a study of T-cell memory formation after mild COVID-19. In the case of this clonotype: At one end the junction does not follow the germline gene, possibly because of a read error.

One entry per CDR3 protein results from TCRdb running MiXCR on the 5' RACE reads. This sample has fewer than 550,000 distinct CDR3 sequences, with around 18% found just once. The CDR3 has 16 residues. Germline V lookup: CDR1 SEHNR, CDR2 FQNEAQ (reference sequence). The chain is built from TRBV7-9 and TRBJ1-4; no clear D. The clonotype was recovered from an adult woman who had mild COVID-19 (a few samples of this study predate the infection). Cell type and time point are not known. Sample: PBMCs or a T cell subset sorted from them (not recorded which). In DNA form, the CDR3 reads TGTGCCGGCAGCTTAACGAAGGCGACTTCTAATGAAAAACTGTTTTTT. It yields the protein CAGSLTKATSNEKLFF.